The 30 T cell receptor beta chains given below trace back to one sample, sequenced in a study of T cell clonality in common variable immunodeficiency. Overall study results and limits: In common variable immunodeficiency, TCR beta chains reportedly carried fewer deletions and N-nucleotide insertions.

TCRdb keeps only in-frame clones here, not all; method: immunoSEQ multiplex PCR. Sampling found about 34,000 clones, none seen once. These receptors have no known antigen. The specimen was peripheral blood mononuclear cells. The receptors stem from a human donor with common variable immunodeficiency.

Concerning this clone itself: The read finishes 3 residues shy of the CDR3 end, and the germline J gene is used to complete it. The chain joins TRBV7-9 to TRBJ2-7, with a possible D match to TRBD2 (6 bases). The V gene lost 3 bases and the J gene lost 0 bases, with 12 bases spanning the gap. The CDR3 has 15 amino acids. CDR1 and CDR2 from the germline V gene are SEHNR and FQNEAQ (reference sequence). The covered CDR3 bases are TGTGCCAGCAGCTTGATGGAGGGGAGCTCCTACGAG. It yields the protein CASSLMEGSSYE. The whole CDR3 protein reads CASSLMEGSSYEQYF.

Notes on this clone: The read terminates 3 residues ahead of where the CDR3 ends, so the germline J gene completes it. The chain couples TRBV6-2 or TRBV6-3 to TRBJ1-5; 7 bases align to TRBD1. The CDR3 covers 15 residues. CDR1 and CDR2 from the germline V gene are MNHEY and SVGEGT. V lost 3 bases and J lost 6; bases outside the gene matches: 8. The part of the CDR3 DNA that was read is TGTGCCAGCAGTTATTCTCAGGGGGAAGGTCAGCCC. Its protein product is CASSYSQGEGQP. The full CDR3 is CASSYSQGEGQPQHF.

A note on this clone: The read ends 3 residues shy of where the CDR3 ends; the end is completed using the germline J gene. The genes are TRBV19 and TRBJ2-7; 10 nucleotides match TRBD1. The CDR3 is 15 amino acids. J gave up 5 bases and V 4 bases, and 8 bases lay outside the gene matches. The germline V gene encodes CDR1 LNHDA and CDR2 SQIVND (reference sequence). CDR3 loop: CASSKGQGPLHEQYF. The CDR3 bases that were read are TGTGCCAGTAGTAAGGGACAGGGGCCCCTCCACGAG.

This clone has a handful of counts. The read comes to an end 3 residues before the CDR3 does, leaving the germline J gene to fill in the end. The chain carries TRBV6-1 and TRBJ2-7, with D possibly matching TRBD1 (6 bases). Trimming removed 0 bases from V and 5 bases from J, with 8 bases in between. This CDR3 comprises 13 residues. Germline V gene lookup returns CDR1 MNHNS and CDR2 SASEGT. The CDR3 sequence is CASSEASGDEQYF. The part of the CDR3 DNA that was read is TGTGCCAGCAGTGAAGCGTCAGGGGACGAG.

Many counts were recorded for this clone. The read ends 3 residues before the CDR3 terminus; that terminus is restored from the germline J gene. The V gene is TRBV7-6, the J gene TRBJ2-2; TRBD1 might be the D (5 bases). The CDR3 totals 12 residues. Germline assignment: CDR1 SGHVS and CDR2 FNYEAQ. V was trimmed by 4 bases and J by 8 bases, leaving 8 bases between them. The CDR3 DNA, read in part, is TGTGCCAGCAGCTCAGCAGGGGGGGAG. Its translation: CASSSAGGE. The full CDR3 reads CASSSAGGELFF. The full variable domain, rest sourced from reference TRBV7-6 and TRBJ2-2, is GAGVSQSPRYKVTKRGQDVALRCDPISGHVSLYWYRQALGQGPEFLTYFNYEAQQDKSGLPNDRFSAERPEGSISTLTIQRTEQRDSAMYRCASSSAGGELFFGEGSRLTVL.

In this sample, this clone turned up many times. The CDR3 extends 3 residues past the end of the read, so its final part is completed from the germline J gene. The rearrangement links TRBV20-1 to TRBJ2-7; D is unclear. The CDR3 sequence is 13 residues long. The V end was cut by 3 bases, the J end by 2 bases, with 11 bases between. Germline V gene lookup returns CDR1 DFQATT and CDR2 SNEGSKA (reference sequence). The part of the CDR3 DNA that was read is TGCAGTGCTAGGTCGGTATCCGCCTACGAG. Protein product: CSARSVSAYE. The full CDR3 protein is CSARSVSAYEQYF.

About this clone itself: The sequenced fragment ends 3 residues before the CDR3 boundary, so the rest is inferred from the germline J gene. The chain has TRBV5-1 and TRBJ2-1; a weak D match, TRBD2 (6 bases). Germline V CDR1 and CDR2: SGHRS, YFSETQ. This CDR3 has 13 residues. V was shortened by 4 bases and J by 8 bases, with 13 bases between the two germline ends. Partial CDR3 DNA: TGCGCCAGCAGCATCGGGGGTTACGATGAG. Translation gives CASSIGGYDE. The entire CDR3 sequence reads CASSIGGYDEQFF.

The sample holds a few counts of this clone. The sequence runs out 3 residues before the end of the CDR3; the remainder is reconstructed from the germline J gene. This chain joins TRBV30 and TRBJ2-1; 10 nucleotides line up with TRBD2. V lost 5 bases, J lost 4 bases, and 14 bases stayed unmatched. The CDR3 is 17 residues long. CDR1 GTSNPN and CDR2 SVGIG come from the germline V gene (reference sequence). Here the CDR3 reads CAWSGLGLATNYNEQFF. The CDR3 DNA, read in part, is TGTGCCTGGTCGGGGCTGGGACTAGCGACCAATTACAATGAG.

Many counts were recorded for this clone. From the germline J gene comes the end of the CDR3, since the read stops 3 residues before it. The gene calls are TRBV4-1 and TRBJ2-1; 10 bases line up with TRBD2. V shed 3 bases and J 4 bases; nucleotides not matched to a gene: 3. The CDR3 covers 15 residues. Germline values: CDR1 MGHRA, CDR2 YSYEKL. The chain's CDR3 is CASSQWTSGYNEQFF. The part of the CDR3 DNA that was read is TGCGCCAGCAGCCAGTGGACTAGCGGATACAATGAG.

This clone was recorded many times. The read is 3 residues too short to cover the CDR3 end, so that end is filled in from the germline J gene. The chain joins TRBV19 to TRBJ1-1; D is possibly TRBD1 (5 bases). From germline, CDR1 is LNHDA and CDR2 SQIVND (reference sequence). This CDR3 spans 15 amino acids. Trimming stripped 1 base from V and 0 bases from J, with 9 bases between. Partial CDR3 DNA: TGTGCCAGTAGTATAGGTCAGGGCCTGAACACTGAA. Its translation: CASSIGQGLNTE. The whole CDR3 is CASSIGQGLNTEAFF.

About this clone: The read ends 3 residues early relative to the CDR3; the germline J gene fills the gap. V gene TRBV20-1 combines with J gene TRBJ2-5; possibly TRBD1 for D (5 bases). The CDR3 is made up of 12 amino acids. V was trimmed by 7 bases and J by 4 bases, leaving 13 bases between them. Germline values: CDR1 DFQATT, CDR2 SNEGSKA (reference sequence). CDR3 loop: CSVEERGETQYF. The sequenced part of the CDR3 DNA is TGCAGTGTTGAGGAAAGGGGAGAGACC.

This clone was seen ten or more times. The CDR3 end falls 3 residues outside the read, so it is completed with the germline J gene. V gene TRBV29-1 combines with J gene TRBJ2-5; TRBD2 matches 14 bases. CDR3 length: 15 residues. CDR1 and CDR2 from the germline V gene are SQVTM and ANQGSEA. The trim removed 3 bases at V and 6 bases at J, leaving 6 bases unmatched. Partial CDR3 DNA: TGCAGCGTTGACTCAGGGACTAGCGGGAGTAAGACC. It codes for CSVDSGTSGSKT. The whole CDR3 region reads CSVDSGTSGSKTQYF.

In regard to this clone: The read ends 3 residues shy of where the CDR3 ends; the end is completed using the germline J gene. The chain is built from TRBV6-2 or TRBV6-3 and TRBJ2-3; 12 bases are shared with TRBD2. The CDR3 sequence is 15 residues long. CDR1 is MNHEY, CDR2 SVGEGT, per germline. V shed 8 bases, J shed 5 bases, and the junction held 8 bases outside the gene matches. The CDR3 loop reads CASHRLAGVVDTQYF. Partial CDR3 DNA: TGTGCCAGCCACCGACTAGCGGGAGTTGTAGATACG.

This clone was seen only a few times. The CDR3 is cut off 3 residues early in the read; its end comes from the germline J gene. The chain joins TRBV30 to TRBJ2-1, with 13 bases fitting TRBD2. V trimming: 5 bases; J trimming: 4 bases; junction bases outside the gene matches: 2. The germline CDR1 and CDR2 sequences are GTSNPN and SVGIG (reference sequence). The CDR3 is made up of 14 amino acids. CDR3 bases read: TGTGCCTGGGTGGGACTAGCGGGGTACAATGAG. Amino acid sequence: CAWVGLAGYNE. The full CDR3 protein reads CAWVGLAGYNEQFF.

The sample holds many counts of this clone. The DNA ends 3 residues before the CDR3 does, and the rest of the CDR3 is filled in from the germline J gene. The chain uses TRBV10-3 and TRBJ2-3; 12 bases fit TRBD2. After removal of 2 bases from V and 0 bases from J, the junction contained 0 bases not matched to a gene. The CDR3 totals 16 residues. The V gene's germline CDR1 is ENHRY and CDR2 SYGVKD. The DNA read from the CDR3 is TGTGCCATCAGTGAGGGACTAGCGGGAAGCACAGATACG. Translating it yields CAISEGLAGSTDT. The complete CDR3 protein is CAISEGLAGSTDTQYF.

As regards this clone: Coverage ceases 3 residues before the CDR3 finishes, and the germline J gene fills in the end. The rearrangement joins TRBV30 to TRBJ2-1; TRBD2 aligns across 14 bases. The CDR3 runs to 17 residues. Unmatched junction bases numbered 9, after V lost 0 bases and J lost 8 bases. Germline-derived CDR1 and CDR2 are GTSNPN and SVGIG (reference sequence). The CDR3 is CAWSVLGLAGAADEQFF. The CDR3 bases that were read are TGTGCCTGGAGTGTACTGGGACTAGCGGGAGCTGCGGATGAG.

Ten or more counts support this clone. The read halts 3 residues ahead of the CDR3 end, with the missing end drawn from the germline J gene. This chain links TRBV28 with TRBJ1-6, with 9 positions matching TRBD1. After removal of 2 bases from V and 10 bases from J, the junction contained 6 bases not matched to a gene. The CDR3 loop spans 15 amino acids. Germline V gene data show CDR1 as MDHEN and CDR2 as SYDVKM. The DNA read from the CDR3 is TGTGCCAGCAGTTTACCGGGACAGGGCGGATCACCC. Residues: CASSLPGQGGSP. In full, the CDR3 reads CASSLPGQGGSPLHF.

There are many counts of this clone. The read gets to within 3 residues of the CDR3 end, and the germline J gene fills in the rest. The chain has TRBV7-6 and TRBJ2-7; 11 positions agree with TRBD2. With V trimmed by 3 bases and J by 5 bases, 6 bases remained unmatched. CDR1 and CDR2 (germline): SGHVS, FNYEAQ. This CDR3 has 15 amino acids. The CDR3 sequence is CASSLLLAGDHEQYF. The sequenced CDR3 bases are TGTGCCAGCAGCTTGTTACTAGCGGGAGACCACGAG.

As regards this clone: With the read ending 3 residues before the CDR3 end, the germline J gene is used to fill in that end. The rearrangement links TRBV7-2 to TRBJ2-1; D uncertain. This CDR3 has 11 amino acids. The germline V gene has CDR1 SGHTA and CDR2 FQGNSA. The V gene lost 4 bases and the J gene lost 5 bases, with 3 bases spanning the gap. CDR3 sequence reads: CASSYNNEQFF. Partial CDR3 DNA: TGTGCCAGCAGCTACAACAATGAG.

The sample holds many counts of this clone. The read falls 3 residues short of the CDR3 end, and the missing part is taken from the germline J gene. The J gene is TRBJ2-6, the V gene TRBV5-1, with TRBD1 identical over 12 bases. This CDR3 has 17 amino acids. Germline trimming cut 4 bases from V and 4 bases from J; bases unmatched to any gene: 6. In germline, CDR1 is SGHRS, CDR2 YFSETQ. The CDR3 region is CASSGDRGLTGANVLTF. The DNA read from the CDR3 is TGCGCCAGCAGCGGGGACAGGGGGCTAACCGGGGCCAACGTC. Looking up the rest from reference TRBV5-1 and TRBJ2-6 gives the full variable domain: KAGVTQTPRYLIKTRGQQVTLSCSPISGHRSVSWYQQTPGQGLQFLFEYFSETQRNKGNFPGRFSGRQFSNSRSEMNVSTLELGDSALYLCASSGDRGLTGANVLTFGAGSRLTVL.

This clone was detected ten times or more. The CDR3 end falls 3 residues outside the read, so it is completed with the germline J gene. The rearrangement links TRBV11-3 to TRBJ2-1, with D tentatively TRBD1 (5 bases). The V gene lost 9 bases and the J gene lost 2 bases, with 14 bases spanning the gap. The CDR3 runs to 14 residues. CDR1 and CDR2 (germline): SGHNT, YENEEA. CDR3: CASRENRTYNEQFF. CDR3 DNA, as far as it was read: TGTGCCAGTAGAGAGAACAGGACCTACAATGAG.

As regards this clone: The DNA ends 3 residues before the CDR3 does, and the rest of the CDR3 is filled in from the germline J gene. The chain recombines TRBV6-2 or TRBV6-3 with TRBJ1-4; D is ambiguous. The V and J ends lost 2 bases and 6 bases respectively, with 10 bases between them. The CDR3 is made up of 14 amino acids. The germline V gene encodes CDR1 MNHEY and CDR2 SVGEGT. The CDR3 sequence is CASSYLIGDEKLFF. The DNA read from the CDR3 is TGTGCCAGCAGTTACCTAATCGGGGATGAAAAA.

The sample holds a few counts of this clone. The read falls 3 residues short of the CDR3 end, and the missing part is taken from the germline J gene. The chain recombines TRBV7-3 with TRBJ2-1; TRBD2 matches 8 bases. CDR1 is SGHTA and CDR2 is FQGTGA in the germline V gene. The length of the CDR3 is 15 residues. Germline trimming cut 2 bases from V and 6 bases from J; bases unmatched to any gene: 6. This CDR3 reads CASSLRREATNEQFF. The CDR3 bases that were read are TGTGCCAGCAGCTTACGGCGGGAGGCCACCAATGAG.

Concerning this clone: The read gets to within 3 residues of the CDR3 end, and the germline J gene fills in the rest. V and J are TRBV7-9 and TRBJ1-1; D is uncertain. This CDR3 spans 12 amino acids. V gave up 4 bases and J gave up 1 base, with 4 bases separating them. The V gene's germline CDR1 is SEHNR and CDR2 FQNEAQ (reference sequence). CDR3 sequence reads: CASSSRNTEAFF. The part of the CDR3 DNA that was read is TGTGCCAGCAGCTCCAGGAACACTGAA.

This clone has at least ten counts. The CDR3 end falls 3 residues outside the read, so it is completed with the germline J gene. The chain combines TRBV5-1 with TRBJ2-7; possible D gene TRBD2, 7 bases. The V end lost 0 bases, the J end lost 2 bases, and 15 bases lay between the germline ends. Germline loops: CDR1 SGHRS, CDR2 YFSETQ. This CDR3 is 16 amino acids long. The CDR3 DNA, read in part, is TGCGCCAGCAGCTTGGATCCCAGGGGAGGGACCTACGAG. This translates into CASSLDPRGGTYE. The full CDR3 reads CASSLDPRGGTYEQYF.

With respect to this clone: The sequence runs out 3 residues before the end of the CDR3; the remainder is reconstructed from the germline J gene. This sequence joins TRBV2 and TRBJ2-2, with TRBD2 matching 8 bases. The CDR3 runs 16 residues. In germline, CDR1 is SNHLY, CDR2 FYNNEI. Losses at the gene ends were 6 bases for V and 4 bases for J; bases not matched to a gene: 10. CDR3 in amino acids: CASSHGGGGPTGELFF. CDR3 bases read: TGTGCCAGCAGCCACGGGGGGGGAGGACCCACCGGGGAG.

To note about this clone: The read ends 3 residues early relative to the CDR3; the germline J gene fills the gap. This chain links TRBV5-1 with TRBJ2-5, with D possibly matching TRBD2 (7 bases). Between the trimmed V and J ends, which lost 3 bases and 1 base, there was a span of 13 bases. Germline CDR1 and CDR2: SGHRS and YFSETQ. The CDR3 has 15 amino acids. CDR3 bases read: TGCGCCAGCAGCTCAATAGGGGGGGTCCAAGAGACC. Translation gives CASSSIGGVQET. The entire CDR3 protein is CASSSIGGVQETQYF.

The DNA read from the CDR3 is TGTGCCAGCACGACAGGGGGGGCGAACACTGAA. This codes for CASTTGGANTE. The complete CDR3 sequence is CASTTGGANTEAFF. The chain combines TRBV6-2 or TRBV6-3 with TRBJ1-1; 9 bases are shared with TRBD1. The read halts 3 residues ahead of the CDR3 end, with the missing end drawn from the germline J gene. CDR1 is MNHEY and CDR2 is SVGEGT in the germline V gene. This CDR3 is 14 amino acids long. J was trimmed by 1 base and V by 7 bases; bases with no gene match: 4.

This clone came up a few times. The read finishes 3 residues shy of the CDR3 end, and the germline J gene is used to complete it. The chain joins TRBV30 to TRBJ2-2; weak D call: TRBD1 (5 bases). CDR3 size: 16 residues. The V gene lost 0 bases and the J gene lost 0 bases, with 11 bases spanning the gap. From germline, CDR1 is GTSNPN and CDR2 SVGIG (reference sequence). The CDR3 DNA, read in part, is TGTGCCTGGAGTGTACCGGCAGGGTCGAACACCGGGGAG. It translates to CAWSVPAGSNTGE. The CDR3 reads in full as CAWSVPAGSNTGELFF.

Details on this clone: The CDR3 end falls 3 residues outside the read, so it is completed with the germline J gene. V gene TRBV10-2 combines with J gene TRBJ2-7, with 9 nucleotides matching TRBD2. CDR3 length equals 19 residues. The junction had 16 bases not matched to a gene; V was cut back by 4 bases and J by 0 bases. In germline, CDR1 is WSHSY, CDR2 SAAADI. The CDR3 DNA, read in part, is TGCGCCAGCAGTGGTTGGCGGGAGGGCAGAAGACTAAGCTCCTACGAG. Translated: CASSGWREGRRLSSYE. In full, the CDR3 is CASSGWREGRRLSSYEQYF.